One and the same sample provided the 22 T cell receptor beta chains below, sequenced in a study of regulatory T cells in long-lasting Graves disease (dated by TCRdb to about 2021). Library preparation employed multiplex PCR. Sequencing instrument: Illumina HiSeq 4000. CDR3 regions were amplified by Arm-PCR with iRepertoire HTBI primers to construct TCR beta libraries. The public reads were reanalyzed by TCRdb: fastp trimming at Q25, MiXCR alignment, in-frame beta chains only. Each CDR3 protein appears once, grouped with its most common genes and DNA. A total of around 450,000 distinct CDR3 sequences appear in this sample, 20% to 25% of them only once. Of the sample, about 7% falls within the top ten clones. Read against the paper, the sample's time point label means: persistent/refractory GD, antithyroid drugs over 5 years with positive TRAb. RNA was extracted from PBMCs in TRIzol for both TCR sequencing and RNA sequencing.

The starting material was peripheral blood mononuclear cells (PBMCs), obtained when the disease was refractory, from a patient treated with antithyroid drugs. The receptors come from a female donor with Graves disease.

V is TRBV7-3 and J is TRBJ2-5; no clear D gene. V dropped 2 bases and J dropped 0 bases, with 7 bases sitting between them. Looked up from germline, CDR1 is SGHTA and CDR2 is FQGTGA. This CDR3 has 14 residues. The CDR3, as DNA: TGTGCCAGCAGCTTATCTGTAAACCAAGAGACCCAGTACTTC. This translates into CASSLSVNQETQYF. Combining the CDR3 with reference TRBV7-3 and TRBJ2-5 gives the whole variable domain GAGVSQTPSNKVTEKGKYVELRCDPISGHTALYWYRQSLGQGPEFLIYFQGTGAADDSGLPNDRFFAVRPEGSVSTLKIQRTERGDSAVYLCASSLSVNQETQYFGPGTRLLVL.

This clonotype was observed at least ten times. The rearrangement links TRBV12-3 or TRBV12-4 to TRBJ1-5, with 8 bases fitting TRBD1. The CDR3 spans 16 residues. V gave up 1 base and J gave up 5 bases; unmatched junction bases: 7. CDR3 DNA: TGTGCCAGCAGTTTAGGACCCGGACAGGGTGATCAGCCCCAGCATTTT. Translated: CASSLGPGQGDQPQHF.

This clonotype occurred a few times. The rearrangement uses TRBV10-3 and TRBJ2-7, with D maybe TRBD1 (6 bases). This CDR3 comprises 15 residues. Trimming shortened V by 10 bases and J by 3 bases, and 22 bases separated the two germline ends. Germline V gene lookup returns CDR1 ENHRY and CDR2 SYGVKD. Here the CDR3 reads CATRDTPGEYYEQYF. Written as DNA, the CDR3 is TGTGCCACCCGGGACACTCCTGGGGAATACTACGAGCAGTACTTC.

The sample holds many counts of this clonotype. The chain employs TRBV28 and TRBJ1-5; D possibly corresponds to TRBD1 (5 bases). The germline CDR1 and CDR2 sequences are MDHEN and SYDVKM. The ends were cut back, 1 base at V and 5 bases at J, with 9 bases in the middle. CDR3 length: 14 amino acids. The CDR3 protein is CASSLYSRDQPQHF. Written as DNA, the CDR3 is TGTGCCAGCAGTTTATATTCCAGGGATCAGCCCCAGCATTTT.

Ten or more counts support this clonotype. The chain links TRBV13 to TRBJ1-4; D possibly corresponds to TRBD1 (6 bases). The CDR3 is 18 amino acids. V was shortened by 5 bases and J by 8 bases, with 27 bases between the two germline ends. Germline V gene data show CDR1 as PRHDT and CDR2 as FYEKMQ (reference sequence). The CDR3 loop is CASSDRSQGVRPGEKLFF. CDR3 sequence (DNA): TGTGCCAGCAGCGACAGGTCACAGGGTGTCCGGCCAGGAGAAAAACTGTTTTTT.

V usage is TRBV20-1 and J usage is TRBJ1-1; D perhaps matches TRBD1 (5 bases). Trimming removed 6 bases at V and 10 bases at J, with 21 bases between. The CDR3 runs 13 residues. In germline, CDR1 is DFQATT, CDR2 SNEGSKA (reference sequence). The CDR3 DNA follows: TGCAGTGCCACCCGAGAAGGGGAACGGGGAGCTTTCTTT. Translated, it gives CSATREGERGAFF.

At least ten counts were recorded for this clonotype. The chain joins TRBV12-3 or TRBV12-4 to TRBJ2-7; perhaps TRBD1 as D (6 bases). CDR3 length equals 13 residues. V lost 6 bases to trimming and J lost 4 bases, with 13 bases between them. The CDR3 region is CASSPMRGYEQYF. CDR3 nucleotides: TGTGCCAGCAGCCCTATGAGGGGGTACGAGCAGTACTTC.

This clonotype was seen at least ten times. The chain has TRBV3-1 and TRBJ1-1; D perhaps matches TRBD1 (5 bases). The germline V gene encodes CDR1 LGHDT and CDR2 YNNKEL (reference sequence). The ends were cut back, 1 base at V and 1 base at J, with 10 bases in the middle. The CDR3 covers 15 residues. The CDR3 region is CASSQVGRPNTEAFF. DNA for the CDR3: TGTGCCAGCAGCCAAGTGGGGCGGCCGAACACTGAAGCTTTCTTT.

This clonotype was detected only a few times. The CDR3 DNA follows: TGCGCCAGCAGCGACCCCGGGACAGGTCTCTACGAGCAGTACTTC. This encodes CASSDPGTGLYEQYF. The chain uses TRBV5-1 and TRBJ2-7, with 8 bases matching TRBD1. This CDR3 contains 15 residues. J lost 3 bases, V lost 4 bases, and 9 bases had no gene match. Looked up from germline, CDR1 is SGHRS and CDR2 is YFSETQ.

There are many counts of this clonotype. The CDR3 DNA reads TGTGCCAGCAGCTTATTGGCCGGGTTGGGAGAGCAGTACTTC. This codes for CASSLLAGLGEQYF. This chain links TRBV11-2 with TRBJ2-7; D gene unclear. Germline-derived CDR1 and CDR2 are SGHAT and FQNNGV. CDR3 size: 14 residues. The V gene lost 2 bases and the J gene lost 7 bases, with 15 bases spanning the gap.

This clonotype appeared many times. The genes are TRBV28 and TRBJ1-4; D is perhaps TRBD1 (6 bases). The ends were cut back, 2 bases at V and 3 bases at J, with 19 bases in the middle. The CDR3 spans 18 residues. Germline CDR1 reads MDHEN; CDR2 reads SYDVKM. CDR3 nucleotide sequence: TGTGCCAGCAGTTTAGGGGGCGGTTTTCGGGCGTCTAATGAAAAACTGTTTTTT. Translation: CASSLGGGFRASNEKLFF.

The genes are TRBV7-2 and TRBJ2-3; D call uncertain. Germline loops: CDR1 SGHTA, CDR2 FQGNSA. The V gene lost 5 bases and the J gene lost 4 bases, with 7 bases spanning the gap. The length of the CDR3 is 12 residues. The CDR3 DNA is TGTGCCAGCAGCCATCGTTCAGATACGCAGTATTTT. Amino acids: CASSHRSDTQYF.

The chain recombines TRBV7-2 with TRBJ2-7, with D possibly matching TRBD2 (6 bases). CDR3 size: 17 residues. CDR1 SGHTA and CDR2 FQGNSA come from the germline V gene. V lost 3 bases and J 3 bases, leaving 21 bases between the germline ends. The CDR3 nucleotides read TGTGCCAGCAGCTTCTCGGAGGGAAGAAGTTTGGGCTACGAGCAGTACTTC. As protein: CASSFSEGRSLGYEQYF.

This chain joins TRBV19 and TRBJ1-4; D possibly corresponds to TRBD1 (5 bases). CDR3 length: 13 residues. Trimming cost V 3 bases and J 13 bases, with 15 bases left between them. Germline V gene data show CDR1 as LNHDA and CDR2 as SQIVND (reference sequence). The CDR3 DNA reads TGTGCCAGTAGTATCAGAAAAGGGGAGGTACTGTTTTTT. Protein: CASSIRKGEVLFF.

This clonotype has only a few counts. J is TRBJ2-5 and V is TRBV7-9; 9 nucleotides line up with TRBD2. The germline V gene encodes CDR1 SEHNR and CDR2 FQNEAQ (reference sequence). The ends lost 10 bases at V and 2 bases at J; junction bases unmatched: 5. The CDR3 length is 13 residues. In DNA, the CDR3 is TGTGCCACTTCGACTAGCGGTCAAGAGACCCAGTACTTC. The encoded protein is CATSTSGQETQYF.

This clonotype was seen many times. The rearrangement joins TRBV6-1 to TRBJ2-7; 9 bases are a match to TRBD2. The CDR3 is made up of 14 amino acids. The V gene end was trimmed by 6 bases and the J gene end by 3 bases; junction bases not matched to a gene: 6. CDR1 is MNHNS and CDR2 is SASEGT in the germline V gene. Here the CDR3 reads CASREREDNYEQYF. DNA for the CDR3: TGTGCCAGCAGGGAGCGGGAGGATAACTACGAGCAGTACTTC.

Only a few counts were recorded for this clonotype. The rearrangement uses TRBV2 and TRBJ2-7; TRBD1 agrees at 7 bases. The V segment lost 4 bases and the J segment 6 bases; nucleotides outside the gene matches: 9. Looked up from germline, CDR1 is SNHLY and CDR2 is FYNNEI. This CDR3 region has 14 residues. CDR3 protein: CASSGSRGRGEQYF. The CDR3 nucleotides are TGTGCCAGCAGTGGTTCTAGGGGGCGCGGCGAGCAGTACTTC.

The table lists this clonotype with a few counts. The chain combines TRBV25-1 with TRBJ1-5; no clear D. This CDR3 spans 16 amino acids. Trimming took 1 base from V and 0 from J, leaving 10 bases between them. Germline CDR1 and CDR2: MGHDK and SYGVNS. CDR3 bases: TGTGCCAGCAGTGAATCTAGAGGTCATAGCAATCAGCCCCAGCATTTT. Encoded protein: CASSESRGHSNQPQHF. The full variable domain, completed using reference TRBV25-1 and TRBJ1-5, is EADIYQTPRYLVIGTGKKITLECSQTMGHDKMYWYQQDPGMELHLIHYSYGVNSTEKGDLSSESTVSRIRTEHFPLTLESARPSHTSQYLCASSESRGHSNQPQHFGDGTRLSIL.

A remark on this clonotype: Since a much larger clone is just one base distant, this may be a read error. Because it lacks the conserved phenylalanine or tryptophan at the end, this CDR3 is likely a read error. The genes are TRBV28 and TRBJ1-2, with no clear D. The V end lost 2 bases, the J end lost 3 bases, and 7 bases lay between the germline ends. The CDR3 has 13 amino acids. Germline-derived CDR1 and CDR2 are MDHEN and SYDVKM. Written as DNA, the CDR3 is TGTGCCAGCAGTTTAAATGGCTACTATGGCTACACCTCC. This sequence encodes CASSLNGYYGYTS.

The gene calls are TRBV6-5 and TRBJ1-3, with 7 bases that match TRBD1. Trimming at V came to 0 bases and at J to 4 bases, leaving 3 bases not matched to a gene. The length of the CDR3 is 15 residues. The V gene's germline CDR1 is MNHEY and CDR2 SVGAGI. In DNA, the CDR3 is TGTGCCAGCAGTTACTCGGGACAGCAGGGAAACACCATATATTTT. The encoded protein is CASSYSGQQGNTIYF.

The rearrangement uses TRBV28 and TRBJ2-3; TRBD1 is a possible D gene (7 bases). V dropped 7 bases and J dropped 5 bases, with 13 bases sitting between them. The germline V gene encodes CDR1 MDHEN and CDR2 SYDVKM. The CDR3 runs to 13 residues. In DNA form, the CDR3 reads TGTGCCAGCATCCCAGGGGGGCAAGATACGCAGTATTTT. Protein: CASIPGGQDTQYF.

This clonotype was counted between two and nine times. This chain joins TRBV29-1 and TRBJ1-2; TRBD1 might be the D (5 bases). The CDR3 has 13 residues. With 3 bases removed from V and 8 bases from J, the gap between germline ends came to 16 bases. The germline CDR1 and CDR2 sequences are SQVTM and ANQGSEA. The CDR3 nucleotides are TGCAGCGTTGATTGGGGGGTGACCTCCGGCTACACCTTC. This encodes CSVDWGVTSGYTF.